This T cell receptor beta chain appears in the sequencing data of a study of T cells in Graves' hyperthyroidism and ophthalmopathy. Across the whole study: Specimen type is peripheral blood, collected at initial diagnosis prior to any treatment.

Diagnostic assessment was based on clinical symptoms, serum thyroxine and TRAb, thyroid ultrasound and orbital computed tomography. Amplification of TCR beta CDR3 regions used RNA as the template. TCR CDR3 regions were first amplified by RT-PCR with HTBI primers. TCRdb used MiXCR to reprocess the multiplex PCR reads, holding one entry per CDR3 protein. Here the sample spans hundreds of thousands of distinct CDR3 sequences, roughly 15% being singletons. This clonotype has more than one count but fewer than ten. This receptor was obtained from a woman aged 45-65 years with Graves' ophthalmopathy. The sample comprised blood.

CDR3 DNA: TGCAGCGTTGAGGACCAGGGTACGATTGGTGCTGAGCAGTTCTTC. Translated, it gives CSVEDQGTIGAEQFF. The chain is built from TRBV29-1 and TRBJ2-1; weak D call: TRBD1 (5 bases). V lost 3 bases, J lost 9 bases, and 21 bases lay in between. Germline CDR1 SQVTM, CDR2 ANQGSEA. CDR3 length equals 15 residues.